This T cell receptor beta chain was recorded in a study of OX40 agonist ivuxolimab in advanced cancers. Overall study context: Patients were dosed with the agonistic anti-OX40 (CD134) antibody ivuxolimab. Overall study findings and caveats: Among the lowest peripheral clonal expansion occurred in 0.1-3.0 mg/kg partial responders.

The germline gives CDR1 SGHNT, CDR2 YYREEE (reference sequence). V was pared by 3 bases and J by 9 bases, with 5 bases of the junction left unmatched. This CDR3 spans 13 amino acids. TCRdb's copy holds only in-frame clones and misses some; the assay was immunoSEQ multiplex PCR. The sample yields tens of thousands of clones, over 70% seen once. Exclusion of a patient followed from autoimmune disease history or systemic immunosuppression. With regard to this clone: Its target is not known.

The sample was CD4+ or CD8+ T cells sorted from blood, taken in a trial of the OX40 agonist ivuxolimab. The genes are TRBV5-4 and TRBJ2-1, with 8 bases lining up with TRBD1. This sequence originates from an adult with an advanced solid tumor such as melanoma, head and neck, liver or kidney cancer. CDR3 in amino acids: CASSSNTGGEQFF. Here the CDR3 DNA reads TGTGCCAGCAGCTCGAATACAGGGGGTGAGCAGTTCTTC.